This T cell receptor (beta chain) appears in the sequencing data of a study of CD8 T cells in Susac syndrome. The V segment lost 2 bases and the J segment 1 base; nucleotides outside the gene matches: 6. This CDR3 comprises 17 residues. Germline V gene lookup returns CDR1 SGHTA and CDR2 FQGNSA. Only one count was recorded for this clonotype. An input of about 0.5 to 1 ug of RNA was subjected to reverse transcription using random hexamers. TCRdb re-called the immunoSEQ multiplex PCR reads with MiXCR, one entry per CDR3 protein. The data contain some 130,000 distinct CDR3 sequences, more than 85% of them singletons.

The receptor's source is a human donor with Susac syndrome. Sequenced sample: CD8+ T cells from PBMCs. J is TRBJ2-3 and V is TRBV7-2, with 10 positions matching TRBD1. Here the CDR3 reads CASSLQGGTGGTDTQYF. The CDR3 DNA reads TGTGCCAGCAGCTTACAGGGGGGGACAGGGGGCACAGATACGCAGTATTTT. Complete variable domain (other parts from reference TRBV7-2 and TRBJ2-3): GAGVSQSPSNKVTEKGKDVELRCDPISGHTALYWYRQSLGQGLEFLIYFQGNSAPDKSGLPSDRFSAERTGGSVSTLTIQRTQQEDSAVYLCASSLQGGTGGTDTQYFGPGTRLTVL.